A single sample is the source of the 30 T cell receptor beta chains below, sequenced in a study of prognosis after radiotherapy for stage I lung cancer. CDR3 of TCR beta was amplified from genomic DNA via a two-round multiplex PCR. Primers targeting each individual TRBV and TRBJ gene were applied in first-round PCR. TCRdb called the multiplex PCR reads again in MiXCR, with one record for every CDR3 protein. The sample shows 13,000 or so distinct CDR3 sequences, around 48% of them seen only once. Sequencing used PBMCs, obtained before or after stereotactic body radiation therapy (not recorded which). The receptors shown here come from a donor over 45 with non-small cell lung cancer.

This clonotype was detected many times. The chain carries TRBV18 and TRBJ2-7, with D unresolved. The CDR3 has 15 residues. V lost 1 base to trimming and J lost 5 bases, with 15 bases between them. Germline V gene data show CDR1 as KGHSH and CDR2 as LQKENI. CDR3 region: CASSPLGFSGNEQYF. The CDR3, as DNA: TGTGCCAGCTCACCACTAGGGTTCTCGGGCAACGAGCAGTACTTC.

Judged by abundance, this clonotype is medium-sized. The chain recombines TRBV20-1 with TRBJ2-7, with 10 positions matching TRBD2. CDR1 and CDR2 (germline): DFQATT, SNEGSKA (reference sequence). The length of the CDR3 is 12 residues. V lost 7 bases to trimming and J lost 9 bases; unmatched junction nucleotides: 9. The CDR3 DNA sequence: TGCAGTGTCGGACTAGCGGCCCTAGGGCAGTACTTC. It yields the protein CSVGLAALGQYF.

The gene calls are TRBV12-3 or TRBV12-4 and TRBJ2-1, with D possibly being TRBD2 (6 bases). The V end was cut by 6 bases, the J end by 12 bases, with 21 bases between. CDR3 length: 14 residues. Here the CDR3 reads CASRPGDGVRRQFF. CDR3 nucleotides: TGTGCCAGCAGGCCGGGAGACGGGGTAAGGCGGCAGTTCTTC.

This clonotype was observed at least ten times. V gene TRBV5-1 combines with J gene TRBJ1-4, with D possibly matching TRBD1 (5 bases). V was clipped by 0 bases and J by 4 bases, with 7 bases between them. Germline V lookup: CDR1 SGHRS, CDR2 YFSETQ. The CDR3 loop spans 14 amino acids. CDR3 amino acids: CASSLGQINEKLFF. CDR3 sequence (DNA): TGCGCCAGCAGCTTGGGACAGATTAATGAAAAACTGTTTTTT.

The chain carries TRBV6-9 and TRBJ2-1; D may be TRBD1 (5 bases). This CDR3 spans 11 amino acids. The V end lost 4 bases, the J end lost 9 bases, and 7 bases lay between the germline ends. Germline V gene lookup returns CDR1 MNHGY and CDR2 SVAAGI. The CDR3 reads CASSWGREQFF. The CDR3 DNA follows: TGTGCCAGCAGTTGGGGCCGTGAGCAGTTCTTC.

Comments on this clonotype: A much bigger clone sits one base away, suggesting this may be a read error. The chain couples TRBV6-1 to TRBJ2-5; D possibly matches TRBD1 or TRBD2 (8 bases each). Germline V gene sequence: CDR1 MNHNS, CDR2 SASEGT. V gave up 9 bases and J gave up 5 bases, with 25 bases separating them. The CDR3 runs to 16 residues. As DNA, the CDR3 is TGTGCCAGAACTGACTCACAGGGGGGCGGGAGGGAGACCCAGTACTTC. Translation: CARTDSQGGGRETQYF.

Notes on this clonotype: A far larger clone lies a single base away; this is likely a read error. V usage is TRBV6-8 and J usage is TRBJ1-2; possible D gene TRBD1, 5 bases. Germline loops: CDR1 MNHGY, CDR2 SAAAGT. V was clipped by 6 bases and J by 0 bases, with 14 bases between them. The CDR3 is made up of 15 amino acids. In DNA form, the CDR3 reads TGTGCCAGCAGACAGGCAGGGAAAACTAACTATGGCTACACCTTC. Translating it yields CASRQAGKTNYGYTF.

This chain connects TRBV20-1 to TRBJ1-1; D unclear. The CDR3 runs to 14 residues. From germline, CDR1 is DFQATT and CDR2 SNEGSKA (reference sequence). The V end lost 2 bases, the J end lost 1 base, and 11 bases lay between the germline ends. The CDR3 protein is CSARTPDGNTEAFF. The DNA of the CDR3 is TGCAGTGCTAGAACCCCTGACGGGAACACTGAAGCTTTCTTT.

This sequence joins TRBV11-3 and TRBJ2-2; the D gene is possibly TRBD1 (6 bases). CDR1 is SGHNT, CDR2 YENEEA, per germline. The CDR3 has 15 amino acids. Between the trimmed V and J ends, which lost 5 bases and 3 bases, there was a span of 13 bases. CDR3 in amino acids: CASSPSTGYTGELFF. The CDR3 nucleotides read TGTGCCAGCAGCCCATCGACAGGCTACACCGGGGAGCTGTTTTTT.

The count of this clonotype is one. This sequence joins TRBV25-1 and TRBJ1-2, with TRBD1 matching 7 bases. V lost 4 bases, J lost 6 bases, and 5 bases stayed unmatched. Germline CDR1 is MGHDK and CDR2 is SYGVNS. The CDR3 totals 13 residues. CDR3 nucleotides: TGTGCCAGCAGTGTAGACAGGGACGATGGCTACACCTTC. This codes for CASSVDRDDGYTF.

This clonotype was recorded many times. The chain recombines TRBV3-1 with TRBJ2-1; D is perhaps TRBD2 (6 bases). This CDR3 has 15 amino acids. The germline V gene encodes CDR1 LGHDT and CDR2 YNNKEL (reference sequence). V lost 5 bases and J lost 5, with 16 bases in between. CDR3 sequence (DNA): TGTGCCAGCAGCTTAACCAGCGGGCCCAACAATGAGCAGTTCTTC. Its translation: CASSLTSGPNNEQFF.

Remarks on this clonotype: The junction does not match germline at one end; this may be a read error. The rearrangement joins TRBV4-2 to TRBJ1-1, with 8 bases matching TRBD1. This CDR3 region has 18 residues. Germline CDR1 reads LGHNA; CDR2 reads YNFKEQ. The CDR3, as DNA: TGTGCCGGCAGCCAAGATTACGGCAGGGGGCCCTTGGGCTCTGAAGCTTTCTTT. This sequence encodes CAGSQDYGRGPLGSEAFF.

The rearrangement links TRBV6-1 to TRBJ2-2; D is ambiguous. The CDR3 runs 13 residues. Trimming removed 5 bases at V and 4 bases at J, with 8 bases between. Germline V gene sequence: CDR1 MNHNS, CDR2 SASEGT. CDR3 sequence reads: CASSKDPTGELFF. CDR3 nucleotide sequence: TGTGCCAGCAGTAAGGACCCCACCGGGGAGCTGTTTTTT.

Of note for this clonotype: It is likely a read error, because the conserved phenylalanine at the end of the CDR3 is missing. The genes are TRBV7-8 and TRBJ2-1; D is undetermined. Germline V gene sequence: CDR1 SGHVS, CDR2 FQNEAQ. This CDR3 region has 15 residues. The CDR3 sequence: CASSYRFNSCNEQFL. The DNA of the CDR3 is TGTGCCAGCAGCTATCGGTTTAACTCCTGCAATGAGCAGTTCTTA.

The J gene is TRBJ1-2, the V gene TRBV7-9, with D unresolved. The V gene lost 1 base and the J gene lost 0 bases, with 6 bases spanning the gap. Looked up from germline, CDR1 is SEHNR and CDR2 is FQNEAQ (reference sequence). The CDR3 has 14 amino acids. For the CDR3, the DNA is TGTGCCAGCAGCTTAGATGGAGCTAACTATGGCTACACCTTC. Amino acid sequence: CASSLDGANYGYTF. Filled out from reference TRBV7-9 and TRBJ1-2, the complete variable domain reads DTGVSQNPRHKITKRGQNVTFRCDPISEHNRLYWYRQTLGQGPEFLTYFQNEAQLEKSRLLSDRFSAERPKGSFSTLEIQRTEQGDSAMYLCASSLDGANYGYTFGSGTRLTVV.

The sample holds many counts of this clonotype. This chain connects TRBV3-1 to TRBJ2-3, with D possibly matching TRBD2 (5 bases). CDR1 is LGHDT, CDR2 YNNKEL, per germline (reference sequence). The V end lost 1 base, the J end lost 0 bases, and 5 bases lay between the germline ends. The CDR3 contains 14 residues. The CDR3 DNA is TGTGCCAGCAGCCAAGGGACTAGCACAGATACGCAGTATTTT. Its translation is CASSQGTSTDTQYF.

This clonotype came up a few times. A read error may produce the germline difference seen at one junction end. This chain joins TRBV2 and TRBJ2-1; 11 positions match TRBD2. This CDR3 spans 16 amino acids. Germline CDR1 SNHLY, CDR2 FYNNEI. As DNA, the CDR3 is TGTGCCAGCAGTGATGGTAGCGGGAGGGCCTACGATGAGCAGTTCTTC. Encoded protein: CASSDGSGRAYDEQFF.

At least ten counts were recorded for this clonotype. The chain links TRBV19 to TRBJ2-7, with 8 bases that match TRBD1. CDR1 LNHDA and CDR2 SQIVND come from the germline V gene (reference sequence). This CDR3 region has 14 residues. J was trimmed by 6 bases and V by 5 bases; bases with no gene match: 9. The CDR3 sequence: CASSPHTDRGEQYF. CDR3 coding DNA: TGTGCCAGTAGTCCCCACACTGACAGGGGCGAGCAGTACTTC.

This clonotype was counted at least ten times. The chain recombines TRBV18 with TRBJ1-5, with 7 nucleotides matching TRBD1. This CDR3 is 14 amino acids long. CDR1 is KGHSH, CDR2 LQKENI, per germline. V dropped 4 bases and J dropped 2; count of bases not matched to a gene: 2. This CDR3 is CASSLDRGNQPQHF. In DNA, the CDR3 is TGTGCCAGCTCACTCGACAGGGGCAATCAGCCCCAGCATTTT.

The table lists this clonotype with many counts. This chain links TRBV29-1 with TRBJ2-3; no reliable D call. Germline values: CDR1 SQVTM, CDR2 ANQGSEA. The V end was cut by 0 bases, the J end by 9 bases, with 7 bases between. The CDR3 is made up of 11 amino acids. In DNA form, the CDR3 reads TGCAGCGTTGAAGAGGGTAGGACGCAGTATTTT. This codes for CSVEEGRTQYF.

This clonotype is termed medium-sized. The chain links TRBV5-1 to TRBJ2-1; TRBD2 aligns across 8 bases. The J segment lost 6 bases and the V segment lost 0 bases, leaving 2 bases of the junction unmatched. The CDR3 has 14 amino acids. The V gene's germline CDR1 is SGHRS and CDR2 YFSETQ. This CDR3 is CASSLDGRGNEQFF. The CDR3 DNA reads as TGCGCCAGCAGCTTGGACGGGAGGGGCAATGAGCAGTTCTTC.

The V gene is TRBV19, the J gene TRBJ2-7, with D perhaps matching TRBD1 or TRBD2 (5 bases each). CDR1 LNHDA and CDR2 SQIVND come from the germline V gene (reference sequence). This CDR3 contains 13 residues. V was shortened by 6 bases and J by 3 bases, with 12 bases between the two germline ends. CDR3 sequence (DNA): TGTGCCAGTAGCAGGGACCGTGACTACGAGCAGTACTTC. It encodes CASSRDRDYEQYF. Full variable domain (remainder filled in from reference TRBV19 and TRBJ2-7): DGGITQSPKYLFRKEGQNVTLSCEQNLNHDAMYWYRQDPGQGLRLIYYSQIVNDFQKGDIAEGYSVSREKKESFPLTVTSAQKNPTAFYLCASSRDRDYEQYFGPGTRLTVT.

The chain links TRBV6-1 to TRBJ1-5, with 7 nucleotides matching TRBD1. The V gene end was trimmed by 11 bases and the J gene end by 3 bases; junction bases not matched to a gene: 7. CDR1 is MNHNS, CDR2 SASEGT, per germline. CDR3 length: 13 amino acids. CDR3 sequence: CAAGQDLNQPQHF. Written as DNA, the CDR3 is TGTGCCGCAGGACAGGACCTCAATCAGCCCCAGCATTTT.

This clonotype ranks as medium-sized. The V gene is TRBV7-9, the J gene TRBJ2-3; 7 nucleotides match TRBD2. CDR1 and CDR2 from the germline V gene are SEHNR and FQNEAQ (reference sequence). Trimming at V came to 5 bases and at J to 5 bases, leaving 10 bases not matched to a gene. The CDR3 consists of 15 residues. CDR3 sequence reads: CASSADPGRGDTQYF. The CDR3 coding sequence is TGTGCCAGCAGCGCTGACCCAGGGAGGGGAGATACGCAGTATTTT.

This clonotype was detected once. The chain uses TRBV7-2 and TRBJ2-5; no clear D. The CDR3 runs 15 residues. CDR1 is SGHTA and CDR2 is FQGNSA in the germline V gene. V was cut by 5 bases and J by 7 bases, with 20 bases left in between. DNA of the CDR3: TGTGCCAGCAGCCCCCAGCAGGTGGCCACGGGGACCCAGTACTTC. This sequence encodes CASSPQQVATGTQYF.

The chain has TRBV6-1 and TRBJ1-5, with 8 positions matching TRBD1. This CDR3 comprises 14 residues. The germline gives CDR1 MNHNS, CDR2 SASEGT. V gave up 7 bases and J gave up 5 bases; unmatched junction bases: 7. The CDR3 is CASKGQGLYQPQHF. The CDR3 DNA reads TGTGCCAGCAAAGGACAGGGCTTATATCAGCCCCAGCATTTT.

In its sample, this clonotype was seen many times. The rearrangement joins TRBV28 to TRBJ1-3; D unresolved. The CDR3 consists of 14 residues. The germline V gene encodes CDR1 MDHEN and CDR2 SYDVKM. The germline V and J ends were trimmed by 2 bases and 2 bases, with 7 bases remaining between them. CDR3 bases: TGTGCCAGCAGTTTAGGAGGGACTGGAAACACCATATATTTT. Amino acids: CASSLGGTGNTIYF. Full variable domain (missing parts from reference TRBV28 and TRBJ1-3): DVKVTQSSRYLVKRTGEKVFLECVQDMDHENMFWYRQDPGLGLRLIYFSYDVKMKEKGDIPEGYSVSREKKERFSLILESASTNQTSMYLCASSLGGTGNTIYFGEGSWLTVV.

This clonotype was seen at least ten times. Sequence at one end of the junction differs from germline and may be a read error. This CDR3 is CASSQDAVGRYRDHSNQPQHF. In nucleotides, the CDR3 is TGCGCCAGCAGCCAAGACGCAGTGGGACGGTACCGAGATCATAGCAATCAGCCCCAGCATTTT. J is TRBJ1-5 and V is TRBV7-8; D perhaps matches TRBD1 (5 bases). Germline CDR1 and CDR2: SGHVS and FQNEAQ. The CDR3 length is 21 residues.

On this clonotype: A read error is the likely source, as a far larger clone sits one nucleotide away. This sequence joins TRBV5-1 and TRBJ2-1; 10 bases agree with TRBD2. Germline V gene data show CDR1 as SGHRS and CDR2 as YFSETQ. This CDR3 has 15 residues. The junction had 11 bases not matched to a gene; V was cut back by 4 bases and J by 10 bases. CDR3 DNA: TGCGCCAGCAGCACCGGGGCTAGCGGGAGTCGGGAGCAGTTCTTC. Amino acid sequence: CASSTGASGSREQFF. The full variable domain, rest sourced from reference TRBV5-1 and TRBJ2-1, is KAGVTQTPRYLIKTRGQQVTLSCSPISGHRSVSWYQQTPGQGLQFLFEYFSETQRNKGNFPGRFSGRQFSNSRSEMNVSTLELGDSALYLCASSTGASGSREQFFGPGTRLTVL.

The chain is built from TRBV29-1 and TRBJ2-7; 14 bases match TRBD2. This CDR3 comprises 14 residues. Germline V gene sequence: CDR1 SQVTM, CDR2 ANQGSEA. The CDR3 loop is CRGGTSGRSYEQYF. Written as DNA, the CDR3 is TGCAGAGGGGGGACTAGCGGGAGATCTTACGAGCAGTACTTC.